The 6 T cell receptor beta chains in this list originate from one sample, sequenced in a study of T cells in Graves' hyperthyroidism and ophthalmopathy. RNA transcripts served as the template for amplifying TCR beta CDR3 regions. Initially, a first-round RT-PCR of the TCR CDR3 employed the HTBI primer set. TCRdb re-derived calls from the multiplex PCR reads in MiXCR, one entry per CDR3 protein. Altogether about 480,000 distinct CDR3 sequences are present, 14% being singletons, with the ten largest covering about a sixth. The sample comprised blood. The receptors come from a woman aged 18-29 years with Graves' hyperthyroidism.

This clonotype was seen ten or more times. CDR3: CASSYSQVSGQPQHF. CDR3 nucleotides: TGTGCCAGCAGTTACTCGCAGGTATCCGGTCAGCCCCAGCATTTT. The gene calls are TRBV6-5 and TRBJ1-5; D gene unclear. Trimming took off 0 bases at V and 6 bases at J, with 12 bases between the two ends. CDR3 length: 15 amino acids. From germline, CDR1 is MNHEY and CDR2 SVGAGI.

This clonotype was observed many times. The gene calls are TRBV3-1 and TRBJ1-2, with no clear D. The germline gives CDR1 LGHDT, CDR2 YNNKEL (reference sequence). V was trimmed by 8 bases and J by 4 bases, leaving 11 bases between them. The CDR3 loop spans 12 amino acids. In DNA form, the CDR3 reads TGTGCCAGCTGGAGGGCGGTCTATGGCTACACCTTC. This codes for CASWRAVYGYTF. The variable domain in full, completed from reference TRBV3-1 and TRBJ1-2, reads DTAVSQTPKYLVTQMGNDKSIKCEQNLGHDTMYWYKQDSKKFLKIMFSYNNKELIINETVPNRFSPKSPDKAHLNLHINSLELGDSAVYFCASWRAVYGYTFGSGTRLTVV.

The J gene is TRBJ2-4, the V gene TRBV10-3; 7 bases are a match to TRBD2. This CDR3 is 17 amino acids long. The J segment lost 0 bases and the V segment lost 0 bases, leaving 5 bases of the junction unmatched. CDR1 is ENHRY and CDR2 is SYGVKD in the germline V gene. The CDR3, as DNA: TGTGCCATCAGTGAGTCGGGAGGGGCCCTAGCCAAAAACATTCAGTACTTC. Residues: CAISESGGALAKNIQYF.

This clonotype was recorded many times. This chain links TRBV12-3 or TRBV12-4 with TRBJ2-1; D unclear. There are 11 residues in the CDR3. V lost 3 bases to trimming and J lost 10 bases, with 7 bases between them. CDR3 sequence reads: CASSLVTEQFF. Written as DNA, the CDR3 is TGTGCCAGCAGTTTGGTGACAGAGCAGTTCTTC.

This clonotype has just a few counts. Germline is not matched at one junction end, which may reflect a read error. The chain joins TRBV28 to TRBJ1-5, with D unresolved. CDR1 and CDR2 from the germline V gene are MDHEN and SYDVKM. The CDR3 totals 12 residues. The chain's CDR3 is CASRGSYQPQHF. CDR3 nucleotide sequence: TGTGCCAGCAGGGGTAGCTATCAGCCCCAGCATTTT.

This sequence joins TRBV14 and TRBJ2-2; 15 nucleotides line up with TRBD2. CDR1 and CDR2 (germline): SGHDN, FVKESK. V trimming: 4 bases; J trimming: 4 bases; junction bases outside the gene matches: 7. The CDR3 loop spans 18 amino acids. In DNA, the CDR3 is TGTGCCAGCAGCCGGACTAGCGGGAGGGCCTTGGCCACCGGGGAGCTGTTTTTT. It is translated as CASSRTSGRALATGELFF.